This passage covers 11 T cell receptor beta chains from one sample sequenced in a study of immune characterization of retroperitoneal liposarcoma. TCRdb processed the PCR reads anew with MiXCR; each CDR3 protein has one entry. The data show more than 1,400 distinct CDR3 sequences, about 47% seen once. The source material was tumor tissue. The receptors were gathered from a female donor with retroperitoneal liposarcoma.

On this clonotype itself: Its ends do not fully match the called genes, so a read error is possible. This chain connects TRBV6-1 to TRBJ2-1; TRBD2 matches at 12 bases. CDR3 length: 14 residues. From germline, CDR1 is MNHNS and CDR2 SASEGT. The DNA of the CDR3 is TGTGCCAGTGCCCTAGCGGGAGGGTACAGTGAGCAGTTCTTC. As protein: CASALAGGYSEQFF.

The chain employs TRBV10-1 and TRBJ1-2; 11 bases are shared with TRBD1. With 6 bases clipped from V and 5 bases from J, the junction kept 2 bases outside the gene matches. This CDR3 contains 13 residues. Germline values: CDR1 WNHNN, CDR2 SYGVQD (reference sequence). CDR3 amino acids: CASSRDRGYGYTF. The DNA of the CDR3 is TGCGCCAGCAGCCGGGACAGGGGGTATGGCTACACCTTC.

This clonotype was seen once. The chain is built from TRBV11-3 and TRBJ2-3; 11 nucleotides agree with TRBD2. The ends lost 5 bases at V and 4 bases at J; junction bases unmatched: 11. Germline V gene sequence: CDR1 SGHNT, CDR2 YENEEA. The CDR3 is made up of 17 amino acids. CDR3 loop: CASSTSRLAGGADTQYF. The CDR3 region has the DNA TGTGCCAGCAGCACCAGCCGCCTAGCGGGAGGTGCAGATACGCAGTATTTT. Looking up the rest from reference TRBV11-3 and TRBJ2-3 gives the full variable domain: EAGVVQSPRYKIIEKKQPVAFWCNPISGHNTLYWYLQNLGQGPELLIRYENEEAVDDSQLPKDRFSAERLKGVDSTLKIQPAELGDSAVYLCASSTSRLAGGADTQYFGPGTRLTVL.

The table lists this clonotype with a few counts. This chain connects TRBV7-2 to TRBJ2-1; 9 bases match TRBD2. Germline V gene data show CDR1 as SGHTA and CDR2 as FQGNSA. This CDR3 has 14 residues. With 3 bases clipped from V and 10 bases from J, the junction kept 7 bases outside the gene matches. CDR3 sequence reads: CASSFSGGSYEQFF. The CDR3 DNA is TGTGCCAGCAGCTTTAGCGGGGGATCCTACGAGCAGTTCTTC.

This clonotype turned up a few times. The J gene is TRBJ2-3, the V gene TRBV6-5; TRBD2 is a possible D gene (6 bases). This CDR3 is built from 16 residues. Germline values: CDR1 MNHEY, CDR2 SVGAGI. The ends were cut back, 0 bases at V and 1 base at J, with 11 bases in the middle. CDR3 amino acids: CASSYSGLRGTDTQYF. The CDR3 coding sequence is TGTGCCAGCAGTTACTCGGGACTGAGGGGCACAGATACGCAGTATTTT.

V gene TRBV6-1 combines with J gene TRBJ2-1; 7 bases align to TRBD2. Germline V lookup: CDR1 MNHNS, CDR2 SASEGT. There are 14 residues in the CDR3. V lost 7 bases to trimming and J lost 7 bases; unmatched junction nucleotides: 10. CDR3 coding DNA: TGTGCCAGCAAAAGGGCGGGAGTAAGGAATGAGCAGTTCTTC. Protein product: CASKRAGVRNEQFF.

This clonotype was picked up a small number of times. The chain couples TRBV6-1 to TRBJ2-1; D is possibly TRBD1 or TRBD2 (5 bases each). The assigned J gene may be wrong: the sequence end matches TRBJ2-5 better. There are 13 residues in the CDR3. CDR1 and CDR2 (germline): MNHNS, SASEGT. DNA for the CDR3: TGTGCCAGCACGGGGCAGTTCCAAGAGACCCAGTACTTC. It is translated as CASTGQFQETQYF.

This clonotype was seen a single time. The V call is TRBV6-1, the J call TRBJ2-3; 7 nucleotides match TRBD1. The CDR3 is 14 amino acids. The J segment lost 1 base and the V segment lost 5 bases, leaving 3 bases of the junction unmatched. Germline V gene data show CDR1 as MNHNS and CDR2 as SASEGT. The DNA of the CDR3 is TGTGCCAGCAGTTACGGACAGGGCACAGATACGCAGTATTTT. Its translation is CASSYGQGTDTQYF.

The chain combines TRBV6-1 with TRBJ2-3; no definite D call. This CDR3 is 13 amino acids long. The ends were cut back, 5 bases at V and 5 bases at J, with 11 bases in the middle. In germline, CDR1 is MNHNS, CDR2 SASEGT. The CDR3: CASSISPRDTQYF. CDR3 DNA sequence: TGTGCCAGCAGTATAAGTCCTAGAGATACGCAGTATTTT.

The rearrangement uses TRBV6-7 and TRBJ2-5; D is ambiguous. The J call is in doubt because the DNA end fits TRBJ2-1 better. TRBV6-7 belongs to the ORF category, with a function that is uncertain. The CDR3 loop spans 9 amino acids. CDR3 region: CASHPEQFF. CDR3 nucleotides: TGTGCCAGCCATCCCGAGCAGTTCTTC.

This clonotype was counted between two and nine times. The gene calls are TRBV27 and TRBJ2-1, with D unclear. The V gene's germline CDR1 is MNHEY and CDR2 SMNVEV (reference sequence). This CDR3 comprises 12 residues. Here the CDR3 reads CVSKELGNEQFF. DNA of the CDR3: TGTGTCTCAAAGGAGCTAGGAAATGAGCAGTTCTTC.